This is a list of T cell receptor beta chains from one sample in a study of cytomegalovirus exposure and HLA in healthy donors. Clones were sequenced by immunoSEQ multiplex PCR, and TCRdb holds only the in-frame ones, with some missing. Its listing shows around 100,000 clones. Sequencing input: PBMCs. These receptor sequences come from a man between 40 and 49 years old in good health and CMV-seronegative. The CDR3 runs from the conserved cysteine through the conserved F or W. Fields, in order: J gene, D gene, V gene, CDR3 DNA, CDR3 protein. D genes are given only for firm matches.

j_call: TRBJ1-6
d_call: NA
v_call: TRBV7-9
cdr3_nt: TGTGCCAGCAGCTTAGCTTCAGGGATTAATTCACCCCTCCACTTT
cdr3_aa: CASSLASGINSPLHF

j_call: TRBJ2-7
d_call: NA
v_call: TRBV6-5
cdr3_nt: TGTGCCAGCAGTTATGCGCAGGGCCAGACCTACGAGCAGTACTTC
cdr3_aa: CASSYAQGQTYEQYF

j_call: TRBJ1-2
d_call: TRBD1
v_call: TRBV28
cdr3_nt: TGTGCCAGCAGTACCCCCAGGGGACAGGGAATCTATGGCTACACCTTC
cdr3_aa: CASSTPRGQGIYGYTF

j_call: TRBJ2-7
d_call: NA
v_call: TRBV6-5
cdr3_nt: TGTGCCAGCAGTTACTCGAGTACCCGCGAGCAGTACTTC
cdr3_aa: CASSYSSTREQYF

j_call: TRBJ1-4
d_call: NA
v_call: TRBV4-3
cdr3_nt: TGCGCCAGCAGTCCGGGATCCGCCTATAATGAAAAACTGTTTTTT
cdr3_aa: CASSPGSAYNEKLFF

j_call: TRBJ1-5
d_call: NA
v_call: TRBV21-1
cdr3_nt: TGTGCCAGCAGCAAACGGGACAGTTACAATCAGCCCCAGCATTTT
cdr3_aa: CASSKRDSYNQPQHF

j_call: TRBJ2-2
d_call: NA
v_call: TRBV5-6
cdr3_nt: TGTGCCAGCAGTCACCCTACCGGGGCCGGGGAGCTGTTTTTT
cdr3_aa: CASSHPTGAGELFF

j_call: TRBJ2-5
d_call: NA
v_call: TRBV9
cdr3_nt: TGTGCCAGCAGTACTGGGGGGTTGGAGACCCAGTACTTC
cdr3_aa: CASSTGGLETQYF

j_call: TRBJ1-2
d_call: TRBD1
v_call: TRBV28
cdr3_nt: TGTGCCAGCAGTTTGAACAGGGGTGTATTTGGCTACACCTTC
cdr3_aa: CASSLNRGVFGYTF

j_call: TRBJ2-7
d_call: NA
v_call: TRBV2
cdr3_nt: TGTGCCAGCAGTGAGCGTCAGGCCTACGAGCAGTACTTC
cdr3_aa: CASSERQAYEQYF

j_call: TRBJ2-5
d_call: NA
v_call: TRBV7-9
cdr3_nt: TGTGCCAGCAGCTTCACAGGGTTCCAAGAGACCCAGTACTTC
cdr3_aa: CASSFTGFQETQYF

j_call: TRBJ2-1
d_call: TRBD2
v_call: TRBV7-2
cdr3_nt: TGTGCCAGCAGCTCCGGGACTAGCGGGGGTAGCTCCTACAATGAGCAGTTCTTC
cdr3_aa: CASSSGTSGGSSYNEQFF

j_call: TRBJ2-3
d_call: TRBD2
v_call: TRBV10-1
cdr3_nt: TGCGCCAGCAGTGACCCTAGCGGGGGCACAGATACGCAGTATTTT
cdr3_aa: CASSDPSGGTDTQYF

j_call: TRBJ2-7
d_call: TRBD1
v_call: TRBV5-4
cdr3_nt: TGTGCCAGCAGCTTGTGGGGACAGGTGATCTACGAGCAGTACTTC
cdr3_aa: CASSLWGQVIYEQYF

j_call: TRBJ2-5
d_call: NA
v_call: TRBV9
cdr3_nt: TGTGCCAGCAGCGTAGTATACCAAGAGTGGCGGTTTGAAGAGACCCAGTACTTC
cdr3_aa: CASSVVYQEWRFEETQYF

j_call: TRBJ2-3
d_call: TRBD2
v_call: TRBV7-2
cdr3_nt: TGTGCCAGCAGCCAACCGGGGGGGTTAGATACGCAGTATTTT
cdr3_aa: CASSQPGGLDTQYF

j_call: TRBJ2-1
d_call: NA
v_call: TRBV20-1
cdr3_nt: TGCAGTGCCGGAGGGTACGATGAGCAGTTCTTC
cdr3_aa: CSAGGYDEQFF

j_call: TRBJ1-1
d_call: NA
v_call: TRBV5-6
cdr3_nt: TGTGCCAGCAGCAGACCGACAGGACCGAACACTGAAGCTTTCTTT
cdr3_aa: CASSRPTGPNTEAFF

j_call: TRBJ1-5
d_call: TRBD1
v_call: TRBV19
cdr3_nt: TGTGCCAGTAGTATAGTGGGGACAGGGACTCAGCCCCAGCATTTT
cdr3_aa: CASSIVGTGTQPQHF

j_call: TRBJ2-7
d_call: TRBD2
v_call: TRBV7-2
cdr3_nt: TGTGCCAGCAGCTATTCCGGGACTAGCTACTACGAGCAGTACTTC
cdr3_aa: CASSYSGTSYYEQYF

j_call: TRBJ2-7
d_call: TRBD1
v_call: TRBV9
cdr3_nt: TGTGCCAGCAGCGGAGCAGGGGGATACGAGCAGTACTTC
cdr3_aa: CASSGAGGYEQYF

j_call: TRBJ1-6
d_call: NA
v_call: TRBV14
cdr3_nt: TGTGCCAGCAGCCAAGTGCAGGGTCCAATCTATAATTCACCCCTCCACTTT
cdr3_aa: CASSQVQGPIYNSPLHF